The 20 T cell receptor beta chains presented below share a single source sample, sequenced in a study of Graves' ophthalmopathy and Graves' hyperthyroidism. Using RNA transcripts, the TCR beta CDR3 regions were amplified. Investigators did first-round RT-PCR with HTBI primers, then second-round multiplex PCR. TCRdb reprocessed the multiplex PCR reads via MiXCR and lists one record per CDR3 protein. The sample has about 480,000 distinct CDR3 sequences, approximately 15% seen once; the top ten hold 8% to 10%. The specimen was blood. The receptors originated from a woman in her 30s with Graves' ophthalmopathy.

This clonotype was detected ten times or more. V usage is TRBV7-2 and J usage is TRBJ2-7; D is unclear. Trimming pared 5 bases from V and 2 bases from J, leaving 4 bases between. Germline-derived CDR1 and CDR2 are SGHTA and FQGNSA. This CDR3 is 11 amino acids long. CDR3 region: CASSPTYEQYF. CDR3 coding DNA: TGTGCCAGCAGCCCGACCTACGAGCAGTACTTC.

The sample holds a few counts of this clonotype. Since a much larger clone is just one base distant, this may be a read error. J is TRBJ2-7 and V is TRBV10-3; D gene ambiguous. Germline CDR1 and CDR2: ENHRY and SYGVKD. Trimming took off 3 bases at V and 5 bases at J, with 8 bases between the two ends. The CDR3 has 12 residues. In DNA form, the CDR3 reads TGTGCCATCAGTGATGACTTTAACGAGCAGTACTTC. Its protein is CAISDDFNEQYF.

This clonotype was counted ten times or more. The J gene is TRBJ2-7, the V gene TRBV2; D perhaps matches TRBD2 (6 bases). Germline CDR1 reads SNHLY; CDR2 reads FYNNEI. The CDR3 length is 13 residues. Between the trimmed V and J ends, which lost 7 bases and 4 bases, there was a span of 14 bases. CDR3 region: CASTSELAYEQYF. In DNA, the CDR3 is TGTGCCAGCACATCTGAACTAGCTTACGAGCAGTACTTC.

This clonotype was seen a handful of times. The gene calls are TRBV6-1 and TRBJ2-1; D gene ambiguous. CDR1 is MNHNS and CDR2 is SASEGT in the germline V gene. The CDR3 totals 13 residues. The V and J ends lost 7 bases and 1 base respectively, with 8 bases between them. The CDR3 reads CASTEWSYNEQFF. CDR3 DNA: TGTGCCAGCACCGAGTGGTCCTACAATGAGCAGTTCTTC.

This clonotype occurred a few times. The V gene is TRBV2, the J gene TRBJ2-2; 10 bases are shared with TRBD2. The V and J ends lost 6 bases and 0 bases, in that order; junction bases with no gene match: 13. The germline CDR1 and CDR2 sequences are SNHLY and FYNNEI. There are 19 residues in the CDR3. The CDR3 region is CASRAPRGAGGTNTGELFF. The DNA for the CDR3 is TGTGCCAGCAGGGCCCCGAGAGGAGCGGGAGGGACGAACACCGGGGAGCTGTTTTTT.

This clonotype came up a few times. V and J are TRBV27 and TRBJ2-7; D uncertain. The germline gives CDR1 MNHEY, CDR2 SMNVEV (reference sequence). Deletions cut 5 bases from V and 0 bases from J, with 14 bases between. The length of the CDR3 is 15 residues. This CDR3 reads CASSRSPGSSYEQYF. The CDR3 coding sequence is TGTGCCAGCAGTCGGTCACCCGGTAGCTCCTACGAGCAGTACTTC.

The V call is TRBV3-1, the J call TRBJ1-5; D remains ambiguous. The CDR3 extends over 14 amino acids. The V and J ends lost 4 bases and 3 bases respectively, with 10 bases between them. Germline CDR1 reads LGHDT; CDR2 reads YNNKEL (reference sequence). In DNA form, the CDR3 reads TGTGCCAGCAGCCTGTCACAGTTCAATCAGCCCCAGCATTTT. This codes for CASSLSQFNQPQHF.

This clonotype was found many times. This chain joins TRBV30 and TRBJ1-1; D call uncertain. The V end lost 3 bases, the J end lost 0 bases, and 5 bases lay between the germline ends. The germline V gene encodes CDR1 GTSNPN and CDR2 SVGIG (reference sequence). The CDR3 sequence is 12 residues long. The CDR3 coding sequence is TGTGCCTGGAGACCCATGAACACTGAAGCTTTCTTT. Translated, it gives CAWRPMNTEAFF.

Ten or more counts support this clonotype. V and J are TRBV2 and TRBJ2-7, with 9 bases aligning to TRBD2. Losses at the gene ends were 7 bases for V and 0 bases for J; bases not matched to a gene: 4. The CDR3 runs 14 residues. Per the germline V gene, CDR1 is SNHLY and CDR2 is FYNNEI. CDR3 sequence: CASTNSGSSYEQYF. CDR3 coding DNA: TGTGCCAGCACCAATAGCGGGAGCTCCTACGAGCAGTACTTC.

This clonotype was picked up many times. The chain links TRBV15 to TRBJ2-7, with D unclear. CDR1 LNHNV and CDR2 YYDKDF come from the germline V gene (reference sequence). This CDR3 is 10 amino acids long. V lost 6 bases and J lost 5, with 5 bases in between. CDR3 in DNA: TGTGCCACCAGTGAAGACGAGCAGTACTTC. It codes for CATSEDEQYF.

V gene TRBV12-3 or TRBV12-4 combines with J gene TRBJ2-2; 11 bases are a match to TRBD2. The CDR3 spans 17 residues. V lost 5 bases and J lost 0; bases outside the gene matches: 5. This CDR3 reads CASSPLAGVANTGELFF. The CDR3 DNA reads as TGTGCCAGCAGTCCACTAGCGGGGGTCGCGAACACCGGGGAGCTGTTTTTT.

This clonotype was seen at least ten times. The J gene is TRBJ2-5, the V gene TRBV6-5; D gene ambiguous. Germline values: CDR1 MNHEY, CDR2 SVGAGI. Trimming pared 6 bases from V and 2 bases from J, leaving 16 bases between. The CDR3 totals 15 residues. The chain's CDR3 is CASSLGSELQETQYF. Here the CDR3 DNA reads TGTGCCAGCAGCCTAGGTTCGGAACTACAAGAGACCCAGTACTTC.

Many counts were recorded for this clonotype. The chain carries TRBV6-1 and TRBJ1-3; possibly TRBD1 for D (5 bases). Germline V gene data show CDR1 as MNHNS and CDR2 as SASEGT. The V end lost 5 bases, the J end lost 0 bases, and 8 bases lay between the germline ends. This CDR3 contains 14 residues. The CDR3 nucleotides are TGTGCCAGCAGTATAGACAGCTCTGGAAACACCATATATTTT. Its translation is CASSIDSSGNTIYF.

The V call is TRBV30, the J call TRBJ2-3, with TRBD1 matching over 11 bases. CDR3 length: 15 amino acids. Trimming took 4 bases from V and 3 from J; bases not matched to a gene: 6. Germline CDR1 reads GTSNPN; CDR2 reads SVGIG (reference sequence). The CDR3 sequence is CAWIHGDRGTDTQYF. The CDR3 DNA reads TGTGCCTGGATTCACGGGGACAGGGGGACAGATACGCAGTATTTT.

Notes on this clonotype: A read error may produce the germline difference seen at one junction end. The rearrangement uses TRBV2 and TRBJ2-2; 9 bases align to TRBD2. Germline lookup yields CDR1 SNHLY and CDR2 FYNNEI. The CDR3 is 13 residues long. The CDR3 sequence is CASRTLAGGEPFF. CDR3 DNA sequence: TGTGCCAGCAGAACACTAGCGGGCGGGGAGCCGTTTTTT.

This clonotype was seen repeatedly, ten times or more. V gene TRBV28 combines with J gene TRBJ1-2; 8 bases fit TRBD1. This CDR3 is built from 14 residues. Unmatched junction bases numbered 8, after V lost 6 bases and J lost 5 bases. Looked up from germline, CDR1 is MDHEN and CDR2 is SYDVKM. Written as DNA, the CDR3 is TGTGCCAGCAGGCCGACAGGGGACCCTTATGGCTACACCTTC. Encoded protein: CASRPTGDPYGYTF.

This clonotype showed up many times. The genes are TRBV4-2 and TRBJ1-3, with 7 bases identical to TRBD1. Germline CDR1 LGHNA, CDR2 YNFKEQ. V shed 3 bases, J shed 2 bases, and the junction held 13 bases outside the gene matches. There are 18 residues in the CDR3. The CDR3 here is CASSQGDSVGFAGNTIYF. CDR3 nucleotides: TGTGCCAGCAGCCAGGGGGACAGTGTAGGATTTGCTGGAAACACCATATATTTT.

With respect to this clonotype: A much bigger clone sits one base away, suggesting this may be a read error. V and J are TRBV5-5 and TRBJ2-5; D is perhaps TRBD2 (6 bases). Germline V lookup: CDR1 SGHKS, CDR2 YYEKEE (reference sequence). The CDR3 consists of 13 residues. The CDR3 region is CTSTPRGQETQYF. The CDR3, as DNA: TGTACCAGCACCCCGCGGGGTCAAGAGACCCAGTACTTC.

This clonotype was picked up a small number of times. This chain connects TRBV4-1 to TRBJ2-7; D remains unclear. Germline CDR1 and CDR2: MGHRA and YSYEKL. The CDR3 spans 13 residues. Trimming cost V 3 bases and J 2 bases, with 8 bases left between them. The CDR3 region is CASSQGWAYEQYF. CDR3 DNA: TGCGCCAGCAGCCAGGGATGGGCCTACGAGCAGTACTTC.

In this sample, this clonotype turned up many times. The chain has TRBV15 and TRBJ1-2, with no clear D. Germline V CDR1 and CDR2: LNHNV, YYDKDF (reference sequence). CDR3 length: 14 residues. Trimming stripped 1 base from V and 8 bases from J, with 14 bases between. This chain's CDR3 is CATSRASIRKGYTF. The CDR3 region has the DNA TGTGCCACCAGCAGAGCCTCTATACGAAAGGGCTACACCTTC.